The 8 T cell receptor beta chains below all came from one sample that was sequenced in a study of OX40 agonist ivuxolimab in advanced cancers. TCRdb's table, derived via immunoSEQ multiplex PCR, lists solely in-frame clones and lacks some. The sample lists 70,000 to 90,000 clones; 89% were seen once. The specimen comprised CD4+ or CD8+ T cells sorted from blood, sampled in a trial of the OX40 agonist ivuxolimab. These receptors all stem from an adult with an advanced solid tumor such as melanoma, head and neck, liver or kidney cancer.

This sequence joins TRBV5-5 and TRBJ2-4, with D tentatively TRBD2 (5 bases). V dropped 4 bases and J dropped 7 bases, with 15 bases sitting between them. The CDR3 is made up of 14 amino acids. Germline loops: CDR1 SGHKS, CDR2 YYEKEE (reference sequence). The CDR3, as DNA: TGTGCCAGCAGCCCCCGCCCGGAGGTGAACATTCAGTACTTC. Translation: CASSPRPEVNIQYF.

The chain has TRBV11-1 and TRBJ1-2, with D uncertain. Germline-derived CDR1 and CDR2 are SGHAT and FQDESV (reference sequence). The CDR3 contains 14 residues. Trimming pared 5 bases from V and 3 bases from J, leaving 13 bases between. CDR3 loop: CASSPHSGYYGYTF. DNA for the CDR3: TGTGCCAGCAGCCCTCACAGCGGATACTATGGCTACACCTTC.

This clone was seen only a few times. The chain recombines TRBV6-6 with TRBJ1-4; D unresolved. The CDR3 spans 16 residues. Germline CDR1 and CDR2: MNHNY and SVGAGI (reference sequence). V shed 5 bases and J shed 4 bases, with 17 bases lying between them. CDR3 nucleotide sequence: TGTGCCAGCAGTAACGCCATCCGGGTTGATAATGAAAAACTGTTTTTT. Translation: CASSNAIRVDNEKLFF.

The DNA of the CDR3 is TGCGCCAGCAGCTTGGCCCCCGGGACAGTGAACACTGAAGCTTTCTTT. Protein product: CASSLAPGTVNTEAFF. The V call is TRBV5-1, the J call TRBJ1-1; TRBD1 matches at 7 bases. From germline, CDR1 is SGHRS and CDR2 YFSETQ. V dropped 0 bases and J dropped 0; count of bases not matched to a gene: 5. The CDR3 has 16 amino acids.

The DNA for the CDR3 is TGTGCCATCAGTGCTTCTAGAGGGACAAATGAGCAGTTCTTC. Amino acid sequence: CAISASRGTNEQFF. This chain uses TRBV10-3 with TRBJ2-1; TRBD1 is a possible D gene (6 bases). CDR1 ENHRY and CDR2 SYGVKD come from the germline V gene. CDR3 size: 14 residues. The ends were cut back, 4 bases at V and 7 bases at J, with 14 bases in the middle.

In its sample, this clone was seen a few times. The chain uses TRBV28 and TRBJ1-2, with D unclear. Germline CDR1 and CDR2: MDHEN and SYDVKM. The length of the CDR3 is 17 residues. The V gene lost 6 bases and the J gene lost 0 bases, with 20 bases spanning the gap. The CDR3 sequence is CASSWWAGEISNYGYTF. The CDR3 bases are TGTGCCAGCAGCTGGTGGGCAGGCGAGATCTCTAACTATGGCTACACCTTC.

This sequence joins TRBV6-5 and TRBJ1-4; possibly TRBD1 for D (5 bases). Trimming took 6 bases from V and 7 from J, leaving 15 bases between them. The CDR3 spans 14 residues. Germline V lookup: CDR1 MNHEY, CDR2 SVGAGI. As DNA, the CDR3 is TGTGCCAGCAGCCAGGGTAACGGTGTTGAAAAACTGTTTTTT. Translated, it gives CASSQGNGVEKLFF.

The chain has TRBV10-2 and TRBJ2-3; D is unclear. CDR1 is WSHSY, CDR2 SAAADI, per germline. CDR3 length: 14 amino acids. Trimming pared 6 bases from V and 4 bases from J, leaving 14 bases between. The CDR3: CASRRIAAADTQYF. The CDR3 DNA reads TGCGCCAGCAGACGAATTGCCGCCGCAGATACGCAGTATTTT.